Below are 29 T cell receptor beta chains sequenced from a single sample in a study of cytomegalovirus exposure and HLA in healthy donors. Primers for the PCR totalled 60 Vbeta and 13 Jbeta. TCRdb's table, derived via immunoSEQ multiplex PCR, lists solely in-frame clones and lacks some. The sample includes around 91,000 clones, around 67% of them seen just once. Sequenced: PBMCs. Receptor source: a human donor in good health.

This clone was recorded a few times. The chain links TRBV5-1 to TRBJ1-5; D is unclear. Germline CDR1 and CDR2: SGHRS and YFSETQ. Trimming stripped 4 bases from V and 0 bases from J, with 11 bases between. The CDR3 loop spans 15 amino acids. The CDR3 region has the DNA TGCGCCAGCAGCCCCGATGGAGCTAGCAATCAGCCCCAGCATTTT. Its protein product is CASSPDGASNQPQHF.

This chain joins TRBV7-9 and TRBJ2-1, with 7 positions matching TRBD1. This CDR3 region has 16 residues. CDR1 is SEHNR and CDR2 is FQNEAQ in the germline V gene (reference sequence). V lost 8 bases to trimming and J lost 3 bases; unmatched junction nucleotides: 13. The CDR3 region is CASASTRTGGYNEQFF. The CDR3 DNA sequence: TGTGCCAGCGCATCGACACGGACAGGAGGCTACAATGAGCAGTTCTTC.

CDR3 residues: CASSPAGGGAGTDTQYF. The CDR3 DNA reads TGTGCCAGCTCACCAGCTGGCGGGGGGGCCGGGACAGATACGCAGTATTTT. The chain recombines TRBV18 with TRBJ2-3; 9 positions agree with TRBD2. In germline, CDR1 is KGHSH, CDR2 LQKENI. Trimming took 2 bases from V and 3 from J; bases not matched to a gene: 9. This CDR3 has 17 amino acids.

J is TRBJ2-5 and V is TRBV4-2; TRBD1 agrees at 11 bases. The ends lost 4 bases at V and 5 bases at J; junction bases unmatched: 6. The CDR3 totals 15 residues. Germline V gene lookup returns CDR1 LGHNA and CDR2 YNFKEQ. The CDR3 sequence is CASSLGTGGSETQYF. The CDR3 DNA reads as TGTGCCAGCAGCCTCGGGACAGGGGGTAGTGAGACCCAGTACTTC.

The chain couples TRBV7-6 to TRBJ2-3, with a tentative D call TRBD2 (6 bases). The CDR3 loop spans 16 amino acids. Trimming removed 2 bases at V and 3 bases at J, with 15 bases between. The V gene's germline CDR1 is SGHVS and CDR2 FNYEAQ. CDR3 sequence: CASSLSSGGRTDTQYF. The CDR3 DNA reads TGTGCCAGCAGCTTATCATCCGGGGGACGAACAGATACGCAGTATTTT.

This clone has just a few counts. The chain carries TRBV6-5 and TRBJ2-7, with 7 nucleotides matching TRBD1. The V segment lost 4 bases and the J segment 5 bases; nucleotides outside the gene matches: 11. The CDR3 consists of 15 residues. Germline lookup yields CDR1 MNHEY and CDR2 SVGAGI. CDR3 loop: CASSSRGQLVDEQYF. The CDR3 nucleotides read TGTGCCAGCAGTTCCCGGGGACAGCTGGTAGACGAGCAGTACTTC.

V usage is TRBV6-6 and J usage is TRBJ2-5, with 7 positions matching TRBD1. The CDR3 loop spans 15 amino acids. After removal of 6 bases from V and 1 base from J, the junction contained 8 bases not matched to a gene. Germline CDR1 MNHNY, CDR2 SVGAGI (reference sequence). CDR3 coding DNA: TGTGCCAGCAGCCCCTTTGCAGGGGGCCAAGAGACCCAGTACTTC. This translates into CASSPFAGGQETQYF.

This sequence joins TRBV7-2 and TRBJ2-7; D is unresolved. CDR3 length equals 13 residues. The germline V and J ends were trimmed by 1 base and 4 bases, with 8 bases remaining between them. Germline-derived CDR1 and CDR2 are SGHTA and FQGNSA. CDR3 loop: CASSLGLAYEQYF. CDR3 in DNA: TGTGCCAGCAGCTTAGGGCTTGCATACGAGCAGTACTTC.

The V call is TRBV5-6, the J call TRBJ2-3; perhaps TRBD2 as D (5 bases). The ends were cut back, 4 bases at V and 5 bases at J, with 11 bases in the middle. CDR1 and CDR2 from the germline V gene are SGHDT and YYEEEE. This CDR3 region has 13 residues. This CDR3 reads CASSVRGIDTQYF. In nucleotides, the CDR3 is TGTGCCAGCAGCGTTCGGGGTATAGATACGCAGTATTTT.

The chain has TRBV2 and TRBJ1-2; D is possibly TRBD1 (6 bases). With 7 bases removed from V and 4 bases from J, the gap between germline ends came to 19 bases. Germline CDR1 is SNHLY and CDR2 is FYNNEI. This CDR3 region has 15 residues. The CDR3 loop is CASISSLGASYGYTF. In DNA, the CDR3 is TGTGCCAGCATCAGCAGTCTGGGGGCCAGCTATGGCTACACCTTC.

The rearrangement joins TRBV5-6 to TRBJ1-2, with 10 nucleotides matching TRBD1. The CDR3 has 14 residues. Germline CDR1 and CDR2: SGHDT and YYEEEE. Losses at the gene ends were 2 bases for V and 4 bases for J; bases not matched to a gene: 2. This CDR3 reads CASSLWDRGYGYTF. In nucleotides, the CDR3 is TGTGCCAGCAGCTTATGGGACAGGGGCTATGGCTACACCTTC.

The V call is TRBV11-2, the J call TRBJ2-5; tentatively, D is TRBD1 (5 bases). The germline gives CDR1 SGHAT, CDR2 FQNNGV. Trimming left V 6 bases short and J 7 bases short, with 21 bases between. The CDR3 covers 15 residues. The CDR3 sequence: CASRPATLQAATQYF. The CDR3 DNA reads TGTGCCAGCAGGCCGGCTACGTTACAGGCTGCGACCCAGTACTTC. Complete variable domain (other parts from reference TRBV11-2 and TRBJ2-5): EAGVAQSPRYKIIEKRQSVAFWCNPISGHATLYWYQQILGQGPKLLIQFQNNGVVDDSQLPKDRFSAERLKGVDSTLKIQPAKLEDSAVYLCASRPATLQAATQYFGPGTRLLVL.

The chain joins TRBV5-1 to TRBJ2-7, with TRBD1 matching over 8 bases. Trimming at V came to 5 bases and at J to 6 bases, leaving 13 bases not matched to a gene. The CDR3 is 15 amino acids. The germline V gene encodes CDR1 SGHRS and CDR2 YFSETQ. Here the CDR3 reads CASRSSSGTGAEQYF. The DNA of the CDR3 is TGCGCCAGCAGATCGAGTTCCGGGACAGGAGCCGAGCAGTACTTC.

The V call is TRBV7-2, the J call TRBJ2-5, with D uncertain. CDR1 SGHTA and CDR2 FQGNSA come from the germline V gene. V lost 0 bases and J lost 2, with 7 bases in between. This CDR3 region has 14 residues. In DNA, the CDR3 is TGTGCCAGCAGCTTAGCACATAAACAAGAGACCCAGTACTTC. It translates to CASSLAHKQETQYF.

The rearrangement links TRBV27 to TRBJ1-6; weak D call: TRBD1 (5 bases). CDR1 and CDR2 (germline): MNHEY, SMNVEV (reference sequence). This CDR3 region has 12 residues. Trimming removed 2 bases at V and 9 bases at J, with 5 bases between. In nucleotides, the CDR3 is TGTGCCAGCAGTTTAAGGGGTTCACCCCTCCACTTT. Translating gives CASSLRGSPLHF.

This clone was counted a few times. The chain couples TRBV30 to TRBJ1-4, with D perhaps matching TRBD1 (5 bases). The CDR3 extends over 13 amino acids. Trimming took off 0 bases at V and 5 bases at J, with 7 bases between the two ends. Germline-derived CDR1 and CDR2 are GTSNPN and SVGIG (reference sequence). The DNA of the CDR3 is TGTGCCTGGAGTGTACAGGAAAATGAAAAACTGTTTTTT. Protein product: CAWSVQENEKLFF.

The V and J genes are TRBV6-6 and TRBJ2-5, with D possibly matching TRBD2 (5 bases). The CDR3 runs 13 residues. Germline loops: CDR1 MNHNY, CDR2 SVGAGI (reference sequence). The ends were cut back, 5 bases at V and 5 bases at J, with 12 bases in the middle. The chain's CDR3 is CASSLTSGETQYF. In DNA form, the CDR3 reads TGTGCCAGCAGTCTTACTAGTGGGGAGACCCAGTACTTC.

The chain uses TRBV5-1 and TRBJ1-5, with D unresolved. Between the trimmed V and J ends, which lost 5 bases and 6 bases, there was a span of 12 bases. CDR3 length equals 13 residues. In germline, CDR1 is SGHRS, CDR2 YFSETQ. The CDR3 coding sequence is TGCGCCAGCAGGGTCGGGGAAAGTCAGCCCCAGCATTTT. Translating it yields CASRVGESQPQHF.

V is TRBV9 and J is TRBJ2-5; 9 bases agree with TRBD2. Germline loops: CDR1 SGDLS, CDR2 YYNGEE. V lost 0 bases to trimming and J lost 4 bases; unmatched junction nucleotides: 7. CDR3 size: 16 residues. CDR3: CASSVEGRGGLETQYF. The DNA for the CDR3 is TGTGCCAGCAGCGTAGAGGGGCGGGGGGGCCTAGAGACCCAGTACTTC. Using reference TRBV9 and TRBJ2-5 for the parts outside the CDR3, the full variable domain is DSGVTQTPKHLITATGQRVTLRCSPRSGDLSVYWYQQSLDQGLQFLIQYYNGEERAKGNILERFSAQQFPDLHSELNLSSLELGDSALYFCASSVEGRGGLETQYFGPGTRLLVL.

The genes are TRBV11-2 and TRBJ2-5, with D tentatively TRBD1 (6 bases). Per germline, CDR1 SGHAT and CDR2 FQNNGV. This CDR3 has 16 amino acids. V lost 5 bases and J lost 5, with 21 bases in between. The CDR3 loop reads CASSAEIQGIEETQYF. Written as DNA, the CDR3 is TGTGCCAGCAGCGCAGAAATACAGGGTATTGAGGAGACCCAGTACTTC.

The chain uses TRBV7-8 and TRBJ1-3, with TRBD1 matching 10 bases. Germline assignment: CDR1 SGHVS and CDR2 FQNEAQ. Trimming took 1 base from V and 4 from J; bases not matched to a gene: 4. The CDR3 spans 16 residues. The CDR3 nucleotides read TGTGCCAGCAGCTTAGTCTTGGGACAGGGGGGAAACACCATATATTTT. It translates to CASSLVLGQGGNTIYF.

This rearrangement joins TRBV19 to TRBJ1-1; 8 nucleotides agree with TRBD1. The V gene end was trimmed by 6 bases and the J gene end by 4 bases; junction bases not matched to a gene: 4. The CDR3 is 13 residues long. Germline V CDR1 and CDR2: LNHDA, SQIVND (reference sequence). The CDR3 DNA sequence: TGTGCCAGTAGGGGACAGGTTGTCACTGAAGCTTTCTTT. Translated: CASRGQVVTEAFF.

The V call is TRBV30, the J call TRBJ1-2; 7 positions agree with TRBD1. The germline V gene encodes CDR1 GTSNPN and CDR2 SVGIG (reference sequence). The CDR3 is 14 residues long. The trim removed 1 base at V and 6 bases at J, leaving 8 bases unmatched. The CDR3 DNA sequence: TGTGCCTGGAGTGGGGACAGTGGGCTTGATGGCTACACCTTC. Translating gives CAWSGDSGLDGYTF.

This clone was counted between two and nine times. The chain has TRBV30 and TRBJ2-3; D is possibly TRBD2 (6 bases). V lost 0 bases to trimming and J lost 6 bases, with 19 bases between them. Germline V gene lookup returns CDR1 GTSNPN and CDR2 SVGIG (reference sequence). The CDR3 loop spans 16 amino acids. This CDR3 reads CAWSVGTSSQADTQYF. The CDR3 nucleotides read TGTGCCTGGAGTGTAGGGACTTCCTCCCAAGCTGATACGCAGTATTTT.

The chain carries TRBV4-2 and TRBJ1-1; TRBD1 might be the D (5 bases). The length of the CDR3 is 15 residues. Germline CDR1 and CDR2: LGHNA and YNFKEQ. V shed 5 bases and J shed 3 bases, with 16 bases lying between them. The CDR3 spells CASSYLIEGDTEAFF. CDR3 bases: TGTGCCAGCAGCTACTTGATTGAAGGGGACACTGAAGCTTTCTTT.

The chain is built from TRBV30 and TRBJ2-1; D possibly corresponds to TRBD2 (7 bases). CDR3 length equals 14 residues. V was trimmed by 3 bases and J by 8 bases, leaving 17 bases between them. CDR1 is GTSNPN, CDR2 SVGIG, per germline (reference sequence). DNA for the CDR3: TGTGCCTGGAGGGGGGGCGGGGGCGCCGATGAGCAGTTCTTC. It codes for CAWRGGGGADEQFF.

V is TRBV30 and J is TRBJ1-4; 7 bases are shared with TRBD1. This CDR3 contains 15 residues. In germline, CDR1 is GTSNPN, CDR2 SVGIG (reference sequence). Trimming removed 0 bases from V and 10 bases from J; junction bases left unmatched: 11. The CDR3 nucleotides are TGTGCCTGGAGTGTCCCAGGGACAGCGCGTGTAAAACTGTTTTTT. Translation gives CAWSVPGTARVKLFF. The full variable domain, rest sourced from reference TRBV30 and TRBJ1-4, is SQTIHQWPATLVQPVGSPLSLECTVEGTSNPNLYWYRQAAGRGLQLLFYSVGIGQISSEVPQNLSASRPQDRQFILSSKKLLLSDSGFYLCAWSVPGTARVKLFFGSGTQLSVL.

This chain connects TRBV11-2 to TRBJ1-1; 10 bases fit TRBD1. The junction had 5 bases not matched to a gene; V was cut back by 4 bases and J by 3 bases. Germline-derived CDR1 and CDR2 are SGHAT and FQNNGV. The CDR3 is made up of 15 amino acids. For the CDR3, the DNA is TGTGCCAGCAGCTGGAGGACAGGGGGAGACACTGAAGCTTTCTTT. Amino acid sequence: CASSWRTGGDTEAFF.

The V gene is TRBV5-1, the J gene TRBJ1-1; TRBD1 is a possible D gene (5 bases). This CDR3 contains 15 residues. V lost 2 bases and J 1 base, leaving 12 bases between the germline ends. The germline V gene encodes CDR1 SGHRS and CDR2 YFSETQ. CDR3 sequence (DNA): TGCGCCAGCAGCTTTGGCGGGACGCAGAACACTGAAGCTTTCTTT. Amino acid sequence: CASSFGGTQNTEAFF. The full variable domain, completed using reference TRBV5-1 and TRBJ1-1, is KAGVTQTPRYLIKTRGQQVTLSCSPISGHRSVSWYQQTPGQGLQFLFEYFSETQRNKGNFPGRFSGRQFSNSRSEMNVSTLELGDSALYLCASSFGGTQNTEAFFGQGTRLTVV.